The 18 T cell receptor beta chains below were found in one sample sequenced in a study of blood T cell repertoires in COVID-19 (dated by TCRdb to 2020 to 2022). Libraries were built with the immunoSEQ multiplex PCR assay. In its TCRdb copy, this immuneACCESS table keeps in-frame sequences only and misses some clones. Where compared with another copy, unresolved V genes explain less than half of these, and the others have no known cause. The sample table records some 200,000 clones; around 81% of these occur just once. The biggest ten clones account for roughly 6% of the sample. Source material: peripheral blood. Receptor source: an older woman with acute or convalescent COVID-19.

The CDR3 nucleotides are TGTGCCAGCAGCGTAGGTGGAGCGGGAGGGCCCACAGATACGCAGTATTTT. It yields the protein CASSVGGAGGPTDTQYF. The chain employs TRBV9 and TRBJ2-3; the match to TRBD2 covers 10 bases. CDR1 and CDR2 from the germline V gene are SGDLS and YYNGEE. V dropped 0 bases and J dropped 2; count of bases not matched to a gene: 6. The CDR3 consists of 17 residues. The full variable domain, completed using reference TRBV9 and TRBJ2-3, is DSGVTQTPKHLITATGQRVTLRCSPRSGDLSVYWYQQSLDQGLQFLIQYYNGEERAKGNILERFSAQQFPDLHSELNLSSLELGDSALYFCASSVGGAGGPTDTQYFGPGTRLTVL.

This clone occurred once. The chain joins TRBV2 to TRBJ2-7; TRBD2 aligns across 7 bases. Germline CDR1 is SNHLY and CDR2 is FYNNEI. CDR3 length: 14 amino acids. V lost 6 bases to trimming and J lost 6 bases; unmatched junction nucleotides: 11. In DNA form, the CDR3 reads TGTGCCAGCAGAGTGGGATTAGCGGGCTCCGAGCAGTACTTC. This translates into CASRVGLAGSEQYF.

The chain combines TRBV27 with TRBJ1-2; D perhaps matches TRBD1 (5 bases). The CDR3 length is 12 residues. Germline V gene data show CDR1 as MNHEY and CDR2 as SMNVEV (reference sequence). V was trimmed by 6 bases and J by 6 bases, leaving 11 bases between them. CDR3 sequence reads: CASRGGYDGYTF. Here the CDR3 DNA reads TGTGCCAGCAGGGGGGGGTACGATGGCTACACCTTC.

This sequence joins TRBV19 and TRBJ2-1, with 9 bases identical to TRBD2. Germline CDR1 reads LNHDA; CDR2 reads SQIVND (reference sequence). V shed 6 bases and J 2 bases; nucleotides not matched to a gene: 5. The CDR3 loop spans 15 amino acids. The CDR3 reads CASSRTSDPYNEQFF. Written as DNA, the CDR3 is TGTGCCAGTAGCCGGACTAGCGACCCCTACAATGAGCAGTTCTTC.

The table lists this clone with a few counts. The chain links TRBV10-3 to TRBJ2-1; 9 positions agree with TRBD2. V lost 5 bases, J lost 4 bases, and 6 bases stayed unmatched. The V gene's germline CDR1 is ENHRY and CDR2 SYGVKD. CDR3 length: 15 amino acids. CDR3 loop: CAISLPTSGYNEQFF. In nucleotides, the CDR3 is TGTGCCATCAGTCTTCCGACTAGCGGTTACAATGAGCAGTTCTTC.

This clone is a singleton in its sample. The chain combines TRBV28 with TRBJ1-6; D not certain. Trimming took off 1 base at V and 0 bases at J, with 7 bases between the two ends. Germline CDR1 MDHEN, CDR2 SYDVKM. The CDR3 is 16 residues long. This chain's CDR3 is CASSLFPSSYNSPLHF. The CDR3, as DNA: TGTGCCAGCAGTTTATTCCCGAGCTCCTATAATTCACCCCTCCACTTT.

V is TRBV6-5 and J is TRBJ1-6; 9 nucleotides match TRBD1. The CDR3 contains 14 residues. V dropped 6 bases and J dropped 7; count of bases not matched to a gene: 4. CDR1 is MNHEY and CDR2 is SVGAGI in the germline V gene. The DNA of the CDR3 is TGTGCCAGCAGAATACAGGGGGCAAATTCACCCCTCCACTTT. Its translation: CASRIQGANSPLHF.

The rearrangement links TRBV6-5 to TRBJ2-5; possibly TRBD2 for D (6 bases). V was shortened by 2 bases and J by 5 bases, with 9 bases between the two germline ends. The CDR3 runs to 13 residues. Germline loops: CDR1 MNHEY, CDR2 SVGAGI. CDR3 residues: CASSYGGVETQYF. CDR3 sequence (DNA): TGTGCCAGCAGTTACGGCGGGGTGGAGACCCAGTACTTC.

The gene calls are TRBV15 and TRBJ1-4; 8 bases agree with TRBD1. Trimming at V came to 6 bases and at J to 8 bases, leaving 5 bases not matched to a gene. Germline V gives CDR1 LNHNV, CDR2 YYDKDF (reference sequence). There are 13 residues in the CDR3. The CDR3 DNA is TGTGCCACCAGTCAGGGGGCTGGCGAAAAACTGTTTTTT. Its protein product is CATSQGAGEKLFF. The whole variable domain, remainder taken from reference TRBV15 and TRBJ1-4, is DAMVIQNPRYQVTQFGKPVTLSCSQTLNHNVMYWYQQKSSQAPKLLFHYYDKDFNNEADTPDNFQSRRPNTSFCFLDIRSPGLGDTAMYLCATSQGAGEKLFFGSGTQLSVL.

V gene TRBV5-1 combines with J gene TRBJ2-5, with TRBD2 identical over 11 bases. With V trimmed by 0 bases and J by 2 bases, 3 bases remained unmatched. CDR1 and CDR2 from the germline V gene are SGHRS and YFSETQ. The CDR3 runs 16 residues. In DNA, the CDR3 is TGCGCCAGCAGCTTGGGACTAGCGGGGCGGCAAGAGACCCAGTACTTC. This sequence encodes CASSLGLAGRQETQYF.

The chain recombines TRBV2 with TRBJ2-3, with 7 bases matching TRBD2. The V and J ends lost 8 bases and 2 bases, in that order; junction bases with no gene match: 19. The CDR3 runs 18 residues. CDR1 and CDR2 from the germline V gene are SNHLY and FYNNEI. The CDR3 DNA is TGTGCCAGCTCCCGGGGGGACCGACCCAACCCCCCCACAGATACGCAGTATTTT. Protein: CASSRGDRPNPPTDTQYF.

This chain uses TRBV10-3 with TRBJ1-1; TRBD1 might be the D (6 bases). Per the germline V gene, CDR1 is ENHRY and CDR2 is SYGVKD. The V and J ends lost 6 bases and 3 bases respectively, with 8 bases between them. The CDR3 runs 12 residues. The CDR3 loop reads CAIRDSDTEAFF. As DNA, the CDR3 is TGTGCCATCAGGGACAGCGACACTGAAGCTTTCTTT.

In its sample, this clone was seen once. The chain couples TRBV5-4 to TRBJ2-1; tentative D call: TRBD1 (6 bases). Germline assignment: CDR1 SGHNT and CDR2 YYREEE (reference sequence). V was trimmed by 3 bases and J by 10 bases, leaving 14 bases between them. This CDR3 has 13 amino acids. Written as DNA, the CDR3 is TGTGCCAGCAGCTGGGACACCTTTAGGGAGCAGTTCTTC. Translation: CASSWDTFREQFF.

This chain links TRBV28 with TRBJ1-6; 9 bases align to TRBD1. V shed 6 bases, J shed 2 bases, and the junction held 2 bases outside the gene matches. This CDR3 spans 15 amino acids. Germline V gene data show CDR1 as MDHEN and CDR2 as SYDVKM. In nucleotides, the CDR3 is TGTGCCAGCAGAACAGGGGGCCCCTATAATTCACCCCTCCACTTT. It yields the protein CASRTGGPYNSPLHF.

The chain has TRBV30 and TRBJ1-3; D unclear. Germline CDR1 GTSNPN, CDR2 SVGIG (reference sequence). The length of the CDR3 is 11 residues. Between the trimmed V and J ends, which lost 1 base and 4 bases, there was a span of 2 bases. The CDR3 region has the DNA TGTGCCTGGAGTGCGGGAAACACCATATATTTT. It encodes CAWSAGNTIYF.

The chain combines TRBV5-4 with TRBJ1-5; TRBD1 might be the D (5 bases). From germline, CDR1 is SGHNT and CDR2 YYREEE (reference sequence). This CDR3 spans 14 amino acids. Trimming took off 3 bases at V and 5 bases at J, with 12 bases between the two ends. The CDR3 here is CASSSQGDHQPQHF. CDR3 bases: TGTGCCAGCAGCTCCCAGGGTGATCATCAGCCCCAGCATTTT.

J is TRBJ2-4 and V is TRBV5-4, with D tentatively TRBD1 (5 bases). The CDR3 runs 16 residues. Trimming left V 4 bases short and J 0 bases short, with 14 bases between. CDR1 and CDR2 from the germline V gene are SGHNT and YYREEE (reference sequence). The CDR3 nucleotides are TGTGCCAGCAGCCCGGACATTGGTCTAGCCAAAAACATTCAGTACTTC. This translates into CASSPDIGLAKNIQYF. Complete variable domain (other parts from reference TRBV5-4 and TRBJ2-4): ETGVTQSPTHLIKTRGQQVTLRCSSQSGHNTVSWYQQALGQGPQFIFQYYREEENGRGNFPPRFSGLQFPNYSSELNVNALELDDSALYLCASSPDIGLAKNIQYFGAGTRLSVL.

The chain carries TRBV2 and TRBJ2-7, with 9 nucleotides matching TRBD1. The CDR3 sequence is 14 residues long. Losses at the gene ends were 10 bases for V and 6 bases for J; bases not matched to a gene: 13. Germline values: CDR1 SNHLY, CDR2 FYNNEI. CDR3 nucleotide sequence: TGTGCCACCAGCAGTGGGACAGGGTCCGGCGAGCAGTACTTC. Residues: CATSSGTGSGEQYF.